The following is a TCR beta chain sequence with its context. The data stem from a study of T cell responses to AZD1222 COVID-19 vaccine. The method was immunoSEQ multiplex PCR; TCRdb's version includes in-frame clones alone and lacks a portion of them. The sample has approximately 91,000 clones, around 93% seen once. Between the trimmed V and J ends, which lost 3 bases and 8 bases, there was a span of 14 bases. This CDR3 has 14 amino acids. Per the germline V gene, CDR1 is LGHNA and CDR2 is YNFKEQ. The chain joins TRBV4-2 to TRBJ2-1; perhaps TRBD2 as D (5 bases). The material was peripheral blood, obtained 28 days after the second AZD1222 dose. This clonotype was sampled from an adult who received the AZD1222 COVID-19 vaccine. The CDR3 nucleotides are TGTGCCAGCAGCCAGCGGGTAGTTTCTCATGAGCAGTTCTTC. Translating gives CASSQRVVSHEQFF.